This TCR beta chain was identified in a study of CD8+ T cells in alopecia areata (dated by TCRdb to the late 2010s). In the study overall: The treated patients took part in an open-label pilot trial in which moderate-to-severe alopecia areata was treated with oral tofacitinib at 5 to 10 mg twice daily. Tofacitinib was given for 6 to 18 months, followed by 6 months of follow-up off drug to assess delayed response and recurrence. High-throughput TCRbeta sequencing was used to examine T cell clonal expansion in alopecia areata in both the C3H/HeJ mouse model and human patients. In humans, TCRbeta sequencing was performed on scalp tissue and on sorted CD4+ and CD8+ peripheral blood T cells from healthy controls and from patients with patchy or totalis/universalis alopecia areata. Biopsies were taken from tofacitinib-treated patients at baseline and again at 4 and 24 weeks into treatment, and several of those patients also had a later scalp biopsy. Clonality in the scalp was compared among normal scalp (n=4), patchy alopecia areata scalp (n=8), and alopecia totalis/universalis scalp (n=8). RNA came from the PAXgene miRNA kit for fixed scalp, the miRNeasy kit for PBMCs, and the RNeasy kit for mouse skin. Amplification of TCRbeta CDR3 regions was done by immunoSEQ multiplex PCR using 35 Vbeta forward primers and 13 Jbeta reverse primers. Summary of the overall study and its limitations: Shared TCR sequences between patients were less evident than in mice, which may be partly attributable to HLA diversity in the patient population. Higher clonality and more expanded CD8+ clones were observed in lesional scalp than in normal scalp, particularly in alopecia totalis/universalis, a finding suggestive of antigenic drive. Unlike mouse skin, which is dominated by gammadelta T cells, normal human skin has resident alphabeta T cells that are also sequenced, and this complicates analysis of the scalp TCR repertoire.

The CDR1 and CDR2 encoded by the germline V gene are MNHEY and SVGAGI. Taken from cysteine to phenylalanine, the CDR3 has 14 residues. The only DNA kept is the CDR3, 42 bases in frame from the first base. V gives up 5 bases and J gives up 4 bases, and the segment between their germline ends measures 12 bases. Lesional scalp punch biopsies and peripheral blood were collected from alopecia areata patients. Scalp biopsies from humans were placed right away in PAXgene tissue containers for fixation. This clone was recorded a few times. No cognate antigen has been identified for it. Base qualities are not at hand, and no much larger clone is one base apart. Libraries were constructed by the immunoSEQ multiplex PCR assay. RNA was extracted from all samples and reverse transcribed into cDNA as template for TCR sequencing. SuperScript III was used for first-strand cDNA synthesis, primed with a 2:1 mix of oligo-dT and random hexamers. A synthetic immune receptor repertoire was used to gauge amplification bias, and whatever bias remained was removed computationally. The original pipeline was this. Raw reads were preprocessed to remove errors, and CDR3 was defined by IMGT conventions from the conserved cysteine to phenylalanine. To get clonality, Shannon entropy was normalized by log2 of the number of productive unique TCRs and the result was subtracted from 1. Whether each scalp clone was CD4 or CD8 was inferred by checking scalp TCRbeta sequences against the CD4 and CD8 repertoires from sorted blood. What TCRdb holds here is the immuneACCESS table cut down to in-frame rearrangements. Part of the clones is not present; checked against another copy, under half of the missing clones reflect an unresolved V gene, and the others are unexplained. V and J calls and clone size are given by that table; D and trimming were obtained from the DNA. This sample is represented by 12,000 or so clones; approximately 52% of them were singletons. The top ten clonotypes cover about 14% of the sample.

The chain joins TRBV6-5 to TRBJ2-4; the D gene assignment is ambiguous. The sequenced sample consisted of skin. This clonotype was sampled from a human donor with alopecia areata. The CDR3 has the sequence CASSPQTDKNIQYF. In nucleotides, the sequence is TGTGCCAGCAGTCCCCAGACGGATAAAAACATTCAGTACTTC.